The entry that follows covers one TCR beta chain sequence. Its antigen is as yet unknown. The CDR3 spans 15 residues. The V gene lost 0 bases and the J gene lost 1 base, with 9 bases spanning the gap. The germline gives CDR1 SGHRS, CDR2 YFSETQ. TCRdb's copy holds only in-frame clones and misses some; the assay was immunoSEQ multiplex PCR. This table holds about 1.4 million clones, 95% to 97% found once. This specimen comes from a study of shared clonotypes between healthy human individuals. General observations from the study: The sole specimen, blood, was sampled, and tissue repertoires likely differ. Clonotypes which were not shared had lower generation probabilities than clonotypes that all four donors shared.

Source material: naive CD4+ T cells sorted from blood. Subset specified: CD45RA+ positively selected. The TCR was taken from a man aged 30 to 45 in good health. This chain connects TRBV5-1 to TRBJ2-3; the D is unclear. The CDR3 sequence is CASSLAMSGTDTQYF. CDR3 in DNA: TGCGCCAGCAGCTTGGCCATGTCAGGCACAGATACGCAGTATTTT.